This TCR beta chain was identified during a study of blood T cell repertoires in COVID-19. Study at large: COVID-19 samples collected from the United States, Italy and Spain covered acute and convalescent phases.

The CDR3 length is 13 residues. Trimming cost V 7 bases and J 4 bases, with 13 bases left between them. Germline V gene lookup returns CDR1 MNHEY and CDR2 SVGAGI. In the authors' workflow: Reference gene primer amplification yielded estimated nucleated cell counts. Sequenced by immunoSEQ multiplex PCR; TCRdb stores in-frame clones only, minus some. V and J calls and clone size follow that table, whereas D and trimming were derived from the DNA. Of around 160,000 clones in the sample, 85% to 95% were seen once. Seattle patient enrollment occurred during active infection, with longitudinal follow-up thereafter.

The sequenced sample consisted of peripheral blood. The sequence came from an older woman with COVID-19, enrolled during active disease. The chain carries TRBV6-5 and TRBJ1-1; possible D gene TRBD1, 5 bases. The CDR3 region is CASNFGGGTEAFF. Here the CDR3 DNA reads TGTGCCAGCAACTTCGGGGGAGGCACTGAAGCTTTCTTT.